A selection of T cell receptor beta chains follows, all from one sample in a study of early T cells in non-severe SARS-CoV-2 infection. In TCRdb, the 5' RACE reads were re-called with MiXCR into one record per CDR3 protein. The repertoire holds roughly 80,000 distinct CDR3 sequences, with about 14% as singletons. The sequencing input was whole blood. These receptors came from an adult who was a healthcare worker with PCR-confirmed SARS-CoV-2 infection or an uninfected control (not recorded which). CDR3s include the opening cysteine and the closing phenylalanine or tryptophan. The D gene is left open where the match is weak. The size entry is marked missing in some rows and otherwise reads once, few, many or a size class.

17,TRBD2,TRBJ2-3,many,TRBV12-3/TRBV12-4,CASSFPLTSLSTDTQYF,TGTGCCAGCAGTTTCCCCCTGACTAGCCTTAGCACAGATACGCAGTATTTT
13,.,TRBJ1-4,.,TRBV29-1,CSVGGATNEKLFF,TGCAGCGTTGGAGGGGCAACTAATGAAAAACTGTTTTTT
16,.,TRBJ2-5,.,TRBV28,CASRGAGTGGQETQYF,TGTGCCAGCAGAGGAGCGGGGACAGGCGGACAAGAGACCCAGTACTTC
16,TRBD1,TRBJ2-2,.,TRBV14,CVSSQQDRANTGELFF,TGTGTCAGCAGCCAGCAAGACAGGGCGAACACCGGGGAGCTGTTTTTT
14,TRBD2,TRBJ2-1,few,TRBV6-6,CASSYSRGSNEQFF,TGTGCCAGCAGTTACTCGCGGGGGAGCAATGAGCAGTTCTTC
16,TRBD1,TRBJ1-5,.,TRBV20-1,CSALGGTGRSNQPQHF,TGCAGTGCTTTGGGAGGGACAGGTCGAAGCAATCAGCCCCAGCATTTT
16,TRBD2,TRBJ2-1,.,TRBV9,CASSAPGLAGHNEQFF,TGTGCCAGCAGCGCTCCAGGACTAGCGGGTCACAATGAGCAGTTCTTC
14,TRBD1,TRBJ2-5,.,TRBV4-2,CASSRGQAQETQYF,TGTGCCAGCAGCCGGGGACAGGCCCAAGAGACCCAGTACTTC
13,TRBD1,TRBJ2-1,.,TRBV10-1,CASNRQGSDEQFF,TGCGCCAGCAACAGACAGGGGAGCGATGAGCAGTTCTTC
12,.,TRBJ2-1,.,TRBV2,CASSEYGGEQFF,TGTGCCAGCAGTGAATATGGAGGTGAGCAGTTCTTC
16,TRBD1,TRBJ2-2,many,TRBV20-1,CSARDPRQGDTGELFF,TGCAGTGCTAGAGATCCGCGACAGGGGGACACCGGGGAGCTGTTTTTT
13,.,TRBJ2-3,.,TRBV6-2/TRBV6-3,CASKDRSTDTQYF,TGTGCCAGCAAAGACAGAAGCACAGATACGCAGTATTTT
17,.,TRBJ2-2,.,TRBV12-3/TRBV12-4,CASSPLRGGPNTGELFF,TGTGCCAGCAGTCCACTTCGGGGAGGCCCGAACACCGGGGAGCTGTTTTTT
17,.,TRBJ2-2,.,TRBV2,CASSEGTPALGSGELFF,TGTGCCAGCAGTGAAGGGACCCCCGCCTTAGGGAGCGGGGAGCTGTTTTTT
14,.,TRBJ1-4,few,TRBV5-5,CASTMGHLGEKLFF,TGTGCCAGCACCATGGGTCATCTCGGTGAAAAACTGTTTTTT
14,TRBD1,TRBJ1-3,.,TRBV10-2,CATWTGGFGNTIYF,TGCGCCACCTGGACAGGGGGCTTTGGAAACACCATATATTTT
16,.,TRBJ2-1,.,TRBV24-1,CATSDPGARGYNEQFF,TGTGCCACCAGTGACCCCGGGGCCCGAGGTTACAATGAGCAGTTCTTC
14,.,TRBJ2-5,.,TRBV3-1,CASSQESGHGTQYF,TGTGCCAGCAGCCAAGAGTCGGGTCACGGGACCCAGTACTTC
14,TRBD1,TRBJ2-1,few,TRBV20-1,CSAREGTGTNEQFF,TGCAGTGCTAGAGAGGGGACAGGCACAAATGAGCAGTTCTTC
16,TRBD2,TRBJ2-3,.,TRBV9,CASSVASGGAIDTQYF,TGTGCCAGCAGCGTAGCATCCGGGGGGGCAATAGATACGCAGTATTTT
14,.,TRBJ2-3,.,TRBV5-1,CASRGALGSDTQYF,TGCGCCAGCCGAGGGGCCTTGGGTTCGGATACGCAGTATTTT
13,TRBD1,TRBJ1-2,.,TRBV12-3/TRBV12-4,CASRPRDSDGYTF,TGTGCCAGCAGACCGAGGGACAGCGATGGCTACACCTTC
18,.,TRBJ1-1,few,TRBV6-2/TRBV6-3,CASSYSLPRPAMNTEAFF,TGTGCCAGCAGTTACTCGTTGCCCCGGCCGGCTATGAACACTGAAGCTTTCTTT
19,.,TRBJ2-1,few,TRBV7-9,CASSSPLRGLLGAYNEQFF,TGTGCCAGCAGCTCACCCCTTAGGGGTCTCCTTGGGGCCTACAATGAGCAGTTCTTC
14,.,TRBJ2-7,many,TRBV5-1,CASSSQGAFYEQYF,TGCGCCAGCAGTTCTCAGGGTGCCTTCTACGAGCAGTACTTC
12,TRBD1,TRBJ2-1,many,TRBV30,CAWSLYRGEQFF,TGTGCCTGGAGTCTATACAGGGGTGAGCAGTTCTTC
16,.,TRBJ1-1,.,TRBV5-1,CASSFGAPGSDTEAFF,TGCGCCAGCAGCTTCGGGGCCCCAGGTTCCGACACTGAAGCTTTCTTT
13,.,TRBJ2-2,.,TRBV7-2,CASSFGNTGELFF,TGTGCCAGCAGCTTTGGGAACACCGGGGAGCTGTTTTTT
15,TRBD1,TRBJ2-3,.,TRBV9,CASTEQGAYTDTQYF,TGTGCCAGCACCGAGCAGGGGGCTTACACAGATACGCAGTATTTT
13,.,TRBJ1-1,once,TRBV19,CASSMGDWTEAFF,TGTGCCAGTAGTATGGGGGATTGGACTGAAGCTTTCTTT
15,TRBD2,TRBJ2-7,few,TRBV7-2,CASRTGLAGVYEQYF,TGTGCCAGCAGAACTGGACTAGCGGGAGTGTACGAGCAGTACTTC
13,.,TRBJ1-5,few,TRBV28,CASSFREAGPQHF,TGTGCCAGCAGTTTTAGGGAGGCCGGCCCCCAGCATTTT
17,TRBD2,TRBJ2-3,few,TRBV11-2,CASSSELAGDSTDTQYF,TGTGCCAGCAGCAGCGAGCTAGCGGGCGATTCCACAGATACGCAGTATTTT
15,.,TRBJ1-1,many,TRBV6-4,CASSDSLQGNTEAFF,TGTGCCAGCAGTGACTCCCTACAGGGGAACACTGAAGCTTTCTTT
14,.,TRBJ1-3,many,TRBV27,CASSGRLSGNTIYF,TGTGCCAGCAGCGGGCGCCTCTCTGGAAACACCATATATTTT
14,.,TRBJ2-5,many,TRBV7-2,CASSFRRAQETQYF,TGTGCCAGCAGCTTCCGGAGGGCCCAAGAGACCCAGTACTTC
14,TRBD2,TRBJ2-7,few,TRBV27,CASRPSGSVYEQYF,TGTGCCAGCCGCCCTAGCGGGAGTGTCTACGAGCAGTACTTC
16,.,TRBJ2-7,many,TRBV13,CASSSRLRGPTYEQYF,TGTGCCAGCAGCTCACGGCTGCGGGGGCCCACCTACGAGCAGTACTTC
13,.,TRBJ2-7,few,TRBV18,CASSPRGSYEQYF,TGTGCCAGCTCACCAAGAGGGTCCTACGAGCAGTACTTC
15,TRBD1,TRBJ2-1,.,TRBV12-3/TRBV12-4,CASSPTGVIYNEQFF,TGTGCCAGCAGCCCTACAGGGGTGATCTACAATGAGCAGTTCTTC
15,.,TRBJ2-1,few,TRBV18,CASSIDRPSYNEQFF,TGTGCCAGCTCTATCGACAGGCCTTCCTACAATGAGCAGTTCTTC
13,.,TRBJ2-7,.,TRBV5-1,CASSLVFTYEQYF,TGCGCCAGCAGCTTGGTTTTCACCTACGAGCAGTACTTC
15,.,TRBJ2-7,many,TRBV12-3/TRBV12-4,CASSTPRGFSYEQYF,TGTGCCAGCAGTACCCCTAGGGGCTTCTCCTACGAGCAGTACTTC
14,.,TRBJ2-7,.,TRBV21-1,CASSSTLGVYEQYF,TGTGCCAGCAGCTCCACCTTAGGGGTATACGAGCAGTACTTC
18,.,TRBJ1-5,.,TRBV19,CASSMRGLRLYSNQPQHF,TGTGCCAGTAGTATGCGAGGGCTCCGTCTTTATAGCAATCAGCCCCAGCATTTT
15,.,TRBJ2-2,few,TRBV30,CAWRFAGMNTGELFF,TGTGCCTGGAGATTCGCAGGGATGAACACCGGGGAGCTGTTTTTT
13,.,TRBJ2-5,.,TRBV29-1,CSVVVNLGEAQYF,TGCAGCGTGGTGGTCAACTTGGGGGAGGCCCAGTACTTC